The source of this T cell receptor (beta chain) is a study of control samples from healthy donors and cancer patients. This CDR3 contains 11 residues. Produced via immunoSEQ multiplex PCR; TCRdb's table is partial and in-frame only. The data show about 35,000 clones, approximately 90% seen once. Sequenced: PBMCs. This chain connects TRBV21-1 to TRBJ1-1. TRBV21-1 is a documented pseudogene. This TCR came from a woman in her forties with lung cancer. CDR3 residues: CASSIGTEAFF. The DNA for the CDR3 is TGTGCCAGCAGCATCGGGACTGAAGCTTTCTTT.